These 10 T cell receptor beta chains were sequenced from one sample in a study of T cell responses to AZD1222 COVID-19 vaccine. Clones were sequenced by immunoSEQ multiplex PCR, and TCRdb holds only the in-frame ones, with some missing. The data contain more than 150,000 clones, 85% to 90% of them singletons. The sequenced sample was peripheral blood, obtained on day 0 of MenACWY control vaccination. Every receptor here comes from an adult in good health.

This chain connects TRBV12-3 or TRBV12-4 to TRBJ1-2, with D unresolved. CDR3 size: 12 residues. The V end lost 2 bases, the J end lost 3 bases, and 4 bases lay between the germline ends. The CDR3 here is CASSLFDYGYTF. The CDR3 DNA reads as TGTGCCAGCAGTTTATTTGACTATGGCTACACCTTC.

The gene calls are TRBV2 and TRBJ2-1; 7 positions agree with TRBD1. Germline lookup yields CDR1 SNHLY and CDR2 FYNNEI. The CDR3 loop spans 14 amino acids. Trimming at V came to 8 bases and at J to 5 bases, leaving 9 bases not matched to a gene. In nucleotides, the CDR3 is TGTGCCAGCGTCGGGACAGCGTACGACAATGAGCAGTTCTTC. This gives the protein CASVGTAYDNEQFF.

This chain joins TRBV6-5 and TRBJ2-1; no clear D. Trimming removed 2 bases from V and 6 bases from J, with 11 bases in between. This CDR3 has 14 residues. The germline V gene has CDR1 MNHEY and CDR2 SVGAGI. CDR3: CASSYVLEGNEQFF. CDR3 nucleotides: TGTGCCAGCAGTTACGTTCTAGAAGGCAATGAGCAGTTCTTC.

Only a few counts were recorded for this clone. The rearrangement uses TRBV5-4 and TRBJ2-6, with D perhaps matching TRBD1 (5 bases). The CDR3 runs 15 residues. V shed 4 bases and J shed 2 bases, with 10 bases lying between them. Germline assignment: CDR1 SGHNT and CDR2 YYREEE (reference sequence). CDR3 DNA sequence: TGTGCCAGCAGCCACCGCAGGGCTGGGGCCAACGTCCTGACTTTC. Residues: CASSHRRAGANVLTF.

The V gene is TRBV19, the J gene TRBJ2-4, with 8 bases lining up with TRBD1. Trimming at V came to 6 bases and at J to 4 bases, leaving 2 bases not matched to a gene. Germline CDR1 reads LNHDA; CDR2 reads SQIVND (reference sequence). The CDR3 contains 13 residues. The CDR3: CASSQGAKNIQYF. The DNA for the CDR3 is TGTGCCAGTAGCCAGGGGGCTAAAAACATTCAGTACTTC.

Comments on this clone: One base away lies a much larger clone, so this may be a sequencing read error. This chain joins TRBV7-6 and TRBJ2-6; D possibly corresponds to TRBD2 (5 bases). V lost 6 bases, J lost 0 bases, and 6 bases lay in between. The length of the CDR3 is 14 residues. Germline V lookup: CDR1 SGHVS, CDR2 FNYEAQ. This CDR3 reads CASSEGSGANVLTF. The CDR3 nucleotides are TGTGCCAGCAGTGAGGGCTCTGGGGCCAACGTCCTGACTTTC.

The V and J genes are TRBV12-3 or TRBV12-4 and TRBJ1-1; D is uncertain. The germline V and J ends were trimmed by 5 bases and 5 bases, with 9 bases remaining between them. This CDR3 comprises 12 residues. DNA of the CDR3: TGTGCCAGCAGTCCAGGTGGAACTGAAGCTTTCTTT. Its translation: CASSPGGTEAFF.

The gene calls are TRBV6-1 and TRBJ2-1, with 7 bases identical to TRBD1. The CDR3 runs to 14 residues. The V gene's germline CDR1 is MNHNS and CDR2 SASEGT. V shed 1 base and J 9 bases; nucleotides not matched to a gene: 6. CDR3 in DNA: TGTGCCAGCAGTGAAGAACTCGGACAGGCTGAGCAGTTCTTC. Translating it yields CASSEELGQAEQFF.

The V and J genes are TRBV19 and TRBJ2-5; TRBD1 matches at 7 bases. The CDR3 is 12 amino acids. V lost 5 bases, J lost 5 bases, and 2 bases stayed unmatched. Looked up from germline, CDR1 is LNHDA and CDR2 is SQIVND (reference sequence). This chain's CDR3 is CASSLRGETQYF. CDR3 in DNA: TGTGCCAGTAGTCTCAGGGGGGAGACCCAGTACTTC.

V usage is TRBV29-1 and J usage is TRBJ1-2, with TRBD1 matching over 7 bases. CDR3 length: 12 amino acids. Germline lookup yields CDR1 SQVTM and CDR2 ANQGSEA. Trimming at V came to 7 bases and at J to 4 bases, leaving 6 bases not matched to a gene. As DNA, the CDR3 is TGCAGCGCCGCCGACAGGGCCTATGGCTACACCTTC. Its translation: CSAADRAYGYTF. The full variable domain, its missing parts supplied by reference TRBV29-1 and TRBJ1-2, is SAVISQKPSRDICQRGTSLTIQCQVDSQVTMMFWYRQQPGQSLTLIATANQGSEATYESGFVIDKFPISRPNLTFSTLTVSNMSPEDSSIYLCSAADRAYGYTFGSGTRLTVV.